Listed below are T cell receptor beta chains from one sample, sequenced in a study of cytomegalovirus exposure and HLA in healthy donors. The method was immunoSEQ multiplex PCR; TCRdb's version includes in-frame clones alone and lacks a portion of them. Among under 250,000 clones listed, 70% to 85% were seen once. Input material: PBMCs. Receptor source: a male donor in good health and CMV-seronegative. Each CDR3 is given with its conserved first and last residue. Each record gives: clone size, V gene, D gene, J gene, CDR3 DNA, CDR3 protein. A D gene is named only where the DNA matches it firmly. Clone size is stated in some rows and not others, as once, few, many or a class when expanded.

size: once
V: TRBV19
D: .
J: TRBJ2-3
DNA: TGTGCCAGTTGTCACAGAACACAAGATACGCAGTATTTT
CDR3: CASCHRTQDTQYF

size: .
V: TRBV25-1
D: .
J: TRBJ1-4
DNA: TGTGCCAGCAGTGAGGGGGCGGATGAAAAACTGTTTTTT
CDR3: CASSEGADEKLFF

size: .
V: TRBV4-2
D: .
J: TRBJ2-7
DNA: TGTGCCAGCAGCCAAGAAGGAGCTTACGAGCAGTACTTC
CDR3: CASSQEGAYEQYF

size: .
V: TRBV29-1
D: TRBD2
J: TRBJ2-7
DNA: TGCAGCGCCCGGACTAGCGGGAGGAGCGAGCAGTACTTC
CDR3: CSARTSGRSEQYF

size: .
V: TRBV7-9
D: .
J: TRBJ2-7
DNA: TGTGCCAGCAGCTTAGTCGTGGACAGTACAAGTTCCTACGAGCAGTACTTC
CDR3: CASSLVVDSTSSYEQYF

size: .
V: TRBV2
D: TRBD2
J: TRBJ2-1
DNA: TGTGCCAGCAGGGGACTAGCGGGAGAGGATGAGCAGTTCTTC
CDR3: CASRGLAGEDEQFF

size: .
V: TRBV7-6
D: TRBD2
J: TRBJ2-1
DNA: TGTGCCAGCAGCCCAGCCCGAGGGGGGGGGCGGCTAGCGGGAGAGCAGTTCTTC
CDR3: CASSPARGGGRLAGEQFF

size: .
V: TRBV18
D: .
J: TRBJ1-2
DNA: TGTGCCAGCTCAGCGGGCCTACAGGGTGCCTATGGCTACACCTTC
CDR3: CASSAGLQGAYGYTF

size: once
V: TRBV28
D: TRBD1
J: TRBJ2-7
DNA: TGTGCCAGCAGTAGACAGGGTGACTCCTACGAGCAGTACTTC
CDR3: CASSRQGDSYEQYF

size: .
V: TRBV28
D: .
J: TRBJ2-7
DNA: TGTGCCAGCAGTCCGGGTGGCACCAACCGATACGAGCAGTACTTC
CDR3: CASSPGGTNRYEQYF

size: .
V: TRBV5-6
D: TRBD1
J: TRBJ2-7
DNA: TGTGCCAGCAGCTCAGGACAGGGCTACGAGCAGTACTTC
CDR3: CASSSGQGYEQYF

size: .
V: TRBV6-5
D: .
J: TRBJ2-1
DNA: TGTGCCAGCAGTTACTTGAGGGACAATGAGCAGTTCTTC
CDR3: CASSYLRDNEQFF

size: .
V: TRBV4-1
D: TRBD2
J: TRBJ2-2
DNA: TGCGCCAGCGCGTTGGTAGCGGGGGGAGCCGGGGAGCTGTTTTTT
CDR3: CASALVAGGAGELFF

size: .
V: TRBV5-1
D: .
J: TRBJ2-7
DNA: TGCGCCAGCAGCTTGAACCAGGGGTACGAGCAGTACTTC
CDR3: CASSLNQGYEQYF

size: .
V: TRBV7-9
D: TRBD2
J: TRBJ2-7
DNA: TGTGCCAGCAGTCTTACTAGCGGGAGGGCCCGAGTGTACTTC
CDR3: CASSLTSGRARVYF

size: .
V: TRBV18
D: .
J: TRBJ2-1
DNA: TGTGCCAGCTCACCGACAGGTCCCAATGAGCAGTTCTTC
CDR3: CASSPTGPNEQFF

size: .
V: TRBV7-3
D: .
J: TRBJ1-2
DNA: TGTGCCAGCAGCCAGGGATCCCTTGGCTACACCTTC
CDR3: CASSQGSLGYTF

size: .
V: TRBV6-1
D: TRBD2
J: TRBJ2-5
DNA: TGTGCCAGCACCGCTAGCGGGGCCCAAGAGACCCAGTACTTC
CDR3: CASTASGAQETQYF

size: .
V: TRBV6-1
D: .
J: TRBJ1-2
DNA: TGTGCCAGCACCTCAGGGGTAGATGGCTACACCTTC
CDR3: CASTSGVDGYTF

size: .
V: TRBV7-8
D: TRBD2
J: TRBJ2-1
DNA: TGTGCCAGCAGCTTGGGGGGGACTAGCGTTAGCTCCTACAATGAGCAGTTCTTC
CDR3: CASSLGGTSVSSYNEQFF

size: .
V: TRBV4-2
D: .
J: TRBJ1-2
DNA: TGTGCCAGCAGCCAAGAGGTAGCAGAGACGGTCACTGGCTACACCTTC
CDR3: CASSQEVAETVTGYTF

size: .
V: TRBV7-9
D: .
J: TRBJ1-4
DNA: TGTGCCAGCAGCTCTTCCAGTGAAAAACTGTTTTTT
CDR3: CASSSSSEKLFF

size: .
V: TRBV6-6
D: .
J: TRBJ2-3
DNA: TGTGCCAGCAGTTTGTGGCCAGATACGCAGTATTTT
CDR3: CASSLWPDTQYF

size: .
V: TRBV10-3
D: TRBD2
J: TRBJ2-3
DNA: TGTGCCATCAGTGGTATGTTAGCGGGGAGCACAGATACGCAGTATTTT
CDR3: CAISGMLAGSTDTQYF

size: once
V: TRBV2
D: .
J: TRBJ2-7
DNA: TGTGCCTTCGGGAGGACAGTTGCCTTTAGCGAGCAGTACTTC
CDR3: CAFGRTVAFSEQYF

size: .
V: TRBV2
D: TRBD2
J: TRBJ2-1
DNA: TGTGCCAGCAGTGAAATAAGCGGGAGGGCTGAGCAGTTCTTC
CDR3: CASSEISGRAEQFF

size: .
V: TRBV18
D: .
J: TRBJ1-2
DNA: TGTGCCAGCTCACCACCCCCCGGGGGTTCCTATGGCTACACCTTC
CDR3: CASSPPPGGSYGYTF

size: .
V: TRBV5-1
D: .
J: TRBJ1-4
DNA: TGCGCCAGCAGCTTGGGCGCGGGGGTGTATGAAAAACTGTTTTTT
CDR3: CASSLGAGVYEKLFF

size: few
V: TRBV4-1
D: .
J: TRBJ1-3
DNA: TGCGCCAGCAGCCAAGATGGGCAGTCTGGAAACACCATATATTTT
CDR3: CASSQDGQSGNTIYF

size: .
V: TRBV5-1
D: TRBD1
J: TRBJ1-4
DNA: TGCGCCAGCAGCCGGGGACAGGGACATGAAAAACTGTTTTTT
CDR3: CASSRGQGHEKLFF

size: .
V: TRBV27
D: .
J: TRBJ1-1
DNA: TGTGCCAGCAGTTTATCCCGGGACACAGTCAGGGGCGCTTTCTTT
CDR3: CASSLSRDTVRGAFF

size: .
V: TRBV9
D: .
J: TRBJ1-5
DNA: TGTGCCAGCAGCGCTGGGGGGGGGCGTAGCAATCAGCCCCAGCATTTT
CDR3: CASSAGGGRSNQPQHF

size: .
V: TRBV7-9
D: .
J: TRBJ1-1
DNA: TGTGCCAGCAGCTTAGAGGGGACACTCCTTAACACTGAAGCTTTCTTT
CDR3: CASSLEGTLLNTEAFF

size: once
V: TRBV28
D: .
J: TRBJ2-5
DNA: TGTGCCAGCAGTTATCTCGAGACCCAGTACTTC
CDR3: CASSYLETQYF

size: .
V: TRBV28
D: TRBD1
J: TRBJ1-2
DNA: TGTGCCAGCAGTTTAGGGGGGACAGGGGTATATAAGAACTATGGCTACACCTTC
CDR3: CASSLGGTGVYKNYGYTF

size: .
V: TRBV7-9
D: .
J: TRBJ1-2
DNA: TGTGCCAGCAGCTTGAGGGACTATGGCTACACCTTC
CDR3: CASSLRDYGYTF

size: .
V: TRBV7-9
D: TRBD2
J: TRBJ2-7
DNA: TGTGCCAGCAGCCAGACTAGCGGGGCGACCTACGAGCAGTACTTC
CDR3: CASSQTSGATYEQYF

size: .
V: TRBV7-9
D: .
J: TRBJ1-6
DNA: TGTGCCAGCAGCGCGTGGGACTTTACGTCGCTCCACTTT
CDR3: CASSAWDFTSLHF

size: .
V: TRBV5-4
D: .
J: TRBJ2-5
DNA: TGTGCCAGCACCTCGGCGGGTCAAGAGACCCAGTACTTC
CDR3: CASTSAGQETQYF

size: .
V: TRBV7-6
D: .
J: TRBJ2-3
DNA: TGTGCCAGCAGCTTAGGGCTAGCCCGCTCAGATACGCAGTATTTT
CDR3: CASSLGLARSDTQYF

size: .
V: TRBV4-2
D: TRBD1
J: TRBJ1-5
DNA: TGTGCCAGCAGCCATGATCGGTGGGGGCGTTCAGGGGGGCCCCAGCATTTT
CDR3: CASSHDRWGRSGGPQHF

size: .
V: TRBV7-9
D: .
J: TRBJ2-1
DNA: TGTGCCAGCAGCCCAGCGGGTAGCTCCTACAATGAGCAGTTCTTC
CDR3: CASSPAGSSYNEQFF

size: once
V: TRBV6-1
D: TRBD1
J: TRBJ2-3
DNA: TGTGCCAGCAGTGGAGAGGGGACAGGGCTGACAGATACGCAGTATTTT
CDR3: CASSGEGTGLTDTQYF

size: few
V: TRBV15
D: .
J: TRBJ1-4
DNA: TGTGCCACCAGCAGAGATCGGCACAGTCCAAATGAAAAACTGTTTTTT
CDR3: CATSRDRHSPNEKLFF

size: .
V: TRBV10-2
D: .
J: TRBJ2-7
DNA: TGCGCCAGCAGTGCTCTAAGCGCCTACGAGCAGTACTTC
CDR3: CASSALSAYEQYF

size: few
V: TRBV5-1
D: TRBD1
J: TRBJ2-4
DNA: TGCGCCAGCAGCGAAGTACAGGGGGCGGGCAAAAACATTCAGTACTTC
CDR3: CASSEVQGAGKNIQYF

size: .
V: TRBV5-6
D: .
J: TRBJ2-3
DNA: TGTGCCAGCAGCCTACAGGGTGGAGGCACAGATACGCAGTATTTT
CDR3: CASSLQGGGTDTQYF

size: .
V: TRBV7-9
D: .
J: TRBJ1-4
DNA: TGTGCCAGCAGCTTGCAGGGGCATACTAATGAAAAACTGTTTTTT
CDR3: CASSLQGHTNEKLFF

size: .
V: TRBV19
D: TRBD1
J: TRBJ2-5
DNA: TGTGCCAGTAGTATAGATCACAGGGGGGTCGGAAAAGAGACCCAGTACTTC
CDR3: CASSIDHRGVGKETQYF